Following are 7 T cell receptor beta chains from one sample sequenced in a study of T cell responses to AZD1222 COVID-19 vaccine. TCRdb's copy holds only in-frame clones and misses some; the assay was immunoSEQ multiplex PCR. The sample holds approximately 80,000 clones, 75% to 90% seen once. The source was peripheral blood, collected on day 0 of AZD1222 vaccination. All receptors come from an adult in good health.

The genes are TRBV7-2 and TRBJ1-1; D is perhaps TRBD1 (6 bases). The V gene lost 5 bases and the J gene lost 5 bases, with 15 bases spanning the gap. CDR1 and CDR2 (germline): SGHTA, FQGNSA. This CDR3 comprises 14 residues. CDR3 amino acids: CASSGGPRGTEAFF. The CDR3 DNA sequence: TGTGCCAGCAGCGGGGGCCCGCGGGGGACTGAAGCTTTCTTT.

The V gene is TRBV11-2, the J gene TRBJ1-1, with D possibly matching TRBD1 (5 bases). The V gene lost 5 bases and the J gene lost 3 bases, with 10 bases spanning the gap. CDR3 length: 13 residues. Germline assignment: CDR1 SGHAT and CDR2 FQNNGV. The CDR3 loop is CASSRIRDTEAFF. CDR3 sequence (DNA): TGTGCCAGCAGCCGAATCAGGGACACTGAAGCTTTCTTT.

The chain carries TRBV7-2 and TRBJ2-7, with D uncertain. Trimming took 2 bases from V and 5 from J, leaving 10 bases between them. The CDR3 contains 13 residues. The germline CDR1 and CDR2 sequences are SGHTA and FQGNSA. The CDR3 region has the DNA TGTGCCAGCAGCTTAATATTTGGTAACGAGCAGTACTTC. Protein product: CASSLIFGNEQYF. The whole variable domain, filled in from reference TRBV7-2 and TRBJ2-7, reads GAGVSQSPSNKVTEKGKDVELRCDPISGHTALYWYRQSLGQGLEFLIYFQGNSAPDKSGLPSDRFSAERTGGSVSTLTIQRTQQEDSAVYLCASSLIFGNEQYFGPGTRLTVT.

The V call is TRBV29-1, the J call TRBJ2-1; TRBD1 aligns across 8 bases. This CDR3 spans 12 amino acids. V shed 5 bases, J shed 7 bases, and the junction held 4 bases outside the gene matches. Germline V gene lookup returns CDR1 SQVTM and CDR2 ANQGSEA. This CDR3 is CSVQGAWNEQFF. The CDR3 DNA follows: TGCAGCGTTCAGGGGGCTTGGAATGAGCAGTTCTTC.

The chain is built from TRBV6-5 and TRBJ2-7, with 7 nucleotides matching TRBD1. The CDR3 covers 14 residues. Looked up from germline, CDR1 is MNHEY and CDR2 is SVGAGI. V shed 5 bases and J 2 bases; nucleotides not matched to a gene: 6. CDR3 region: CASSPGQSAYEQYF. The CDR3 DNA is TGTGCCAGCAGTCCGGGACAGTCTGCCTACGAGCAGTACTTC.

The chain employs TRBV6-5 and TRBJ2-1; TRBD2 agrees at 10 bases. Germline V gene data show CDR1 as MNHEY and CDR2 as SVGAGI. With 0 bases clipped from V and 15 bases from J, the junction kept 8 bases outside the gene matches. This CDR3 spans 14 amino acids. The CDR3 reads CASSYSLAGENMFF. The DNA for the CDR3 is TGTGCCAGCAGTTACTCCCTAGCGGGAGAAAACATGTTCTTC.

This clone has a handful of counts. V gene TRBV6-6 combines with J gene TRBJ2-7; D ambiguous. The CDR3 is 11 residues long. CDR1 is MNHNY and CDR2 is SVGAGI in the germline V gene (reference sequence). V was shortened by 2 bases and J by 4 bases, with 3 bases between the two germline ends. The CDR3 protein is CASSYRYEQYF. CDR3 sequence (DNA): TGTGCCAGCAGTTACAGGTACGAGCAGTACTTC.